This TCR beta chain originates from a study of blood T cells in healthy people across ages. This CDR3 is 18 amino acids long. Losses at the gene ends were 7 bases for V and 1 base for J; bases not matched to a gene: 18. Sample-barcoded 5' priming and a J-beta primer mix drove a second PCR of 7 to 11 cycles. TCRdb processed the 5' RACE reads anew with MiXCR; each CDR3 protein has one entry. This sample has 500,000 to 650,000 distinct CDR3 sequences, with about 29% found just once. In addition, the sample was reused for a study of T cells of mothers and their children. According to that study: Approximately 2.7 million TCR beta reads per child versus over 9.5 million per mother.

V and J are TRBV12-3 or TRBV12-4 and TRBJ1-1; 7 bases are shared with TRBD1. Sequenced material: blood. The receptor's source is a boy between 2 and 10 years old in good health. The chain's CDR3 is CASTLYGRGLLRNTEAFF. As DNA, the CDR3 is TGTGCCAGCACCCTGTATGGGAGGGGGCTACTTAGGAACACTGAAGCTTTCTTT.